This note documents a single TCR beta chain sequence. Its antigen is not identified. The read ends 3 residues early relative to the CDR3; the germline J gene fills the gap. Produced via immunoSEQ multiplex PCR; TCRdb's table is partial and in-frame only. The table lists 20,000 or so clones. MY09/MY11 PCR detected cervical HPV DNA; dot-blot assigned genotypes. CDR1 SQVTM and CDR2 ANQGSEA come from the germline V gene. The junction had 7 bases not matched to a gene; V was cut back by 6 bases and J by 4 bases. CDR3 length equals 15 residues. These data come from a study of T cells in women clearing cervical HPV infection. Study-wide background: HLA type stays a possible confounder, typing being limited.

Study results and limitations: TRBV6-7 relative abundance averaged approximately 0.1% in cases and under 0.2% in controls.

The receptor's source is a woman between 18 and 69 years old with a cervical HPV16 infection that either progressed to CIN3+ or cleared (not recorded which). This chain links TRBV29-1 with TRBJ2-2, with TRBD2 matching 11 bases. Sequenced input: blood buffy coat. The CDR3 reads CSVGHSGGGTGELFF. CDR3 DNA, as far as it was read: TGCAGCGTGGGTCATAGCGGGGGGGGCACCGGGGAG.